A selection of T cell receptor beta chains follows, all from one sample in a study of CD8 T cells in Susac syndrome. TCRdb reanalysed the immunoSEQ multiplex PCR reads using MiXCR and keeps one entry per CDR3 protein. The sample holds some 130,000 distinct CDR3 sequences, roughly 94% seen once. The specimen sequenced was CD4+ T cells from PBMCs. Receptors originate from a human donor with multiple sclerosis. CDR3s include the opening cysteine and the closing phenylalanine or tryptophan. The D gene is left open where the match is weak. The size field is filled for only some rows; it gives once, few, many or a size class.

D gene	V gene	J gene	clone size	CDR3 DNA	CDR3 protein
NA	TRBV7-2	TRBJ1-1	once	TGTGCCAGCAGCTCAGGGTACAGCCTGAACACTGAAGCTTTCTTT	CASSSGYSLNTEAFF
NA	TRBV27	TRBJ1-1	NA	TGTGCCAGCAGGCCGGGACAAAGGAACACTGAAGCTTTCTTT	CASRPGQRNTEAFF
NA	TRBV12-3/TRBV12-4	TRBJ1-2	NA	TGTGCCAGCAGTTCCTCCCGGGGGGGCCGAGGCTACACCTTC	CASSSSRGGRGYTF
NA	TRBV19	TRBJ2-2	NA	TGTGCCAGTAGTGTGTTCTCGGCACAGGTCTACACCGGGGAGCTGTTTTTT	CASSVFSAQVYTGELFF
NA	TRBV18	TRBJ1-2	few	TGTGCCAGCTCACCTTTGGACAGCTATGGCTACACCTTC	CASSPLDSYGYTF
TRBD1	TRBV29-1	TRBJ2-2	NA	TGCAGCGGATTAGACAGGGGGGTAACCGGGGAGCTGTTTTTT	CSGLDRGVTGELFF
NA	TRBV20-1	TRBJ1-2	NA	TGCAGTGCTTTTCCTCTACCTAACTATGGCTACACCTTC	CSAFPLPNYGYTF
NA	TRBV30	TRBJ2-5	NA	TGTGCCTGGGCAAACTTTGAGACCCAGTACTTC	CAWANFETQYF
NA	TRBV29-1	TRBJ2-5	once	TGCAGCGACACAGGACAAGAGACCCAGTACTTC	CSDTGQETQYF
NA	TRBV5-5	TRBJ2-6	once	TGTGCCAGCAGCTTTCTGCCTGGGGCCAACGTCCTGACTTTC	CASSFLPGANVLTF
NA	TRBV12-3/TRBV12-4	TRBJ1-2	NA	TGTGCCAGCAGTTCACAGGGATACAACTATGGCTACACCTTC	CASSSQGYNYGYTF
TRBD1	TRBV6-1	TRBJ1-5	NA	TGTGCCAGCAGAGGGGCGGAACAGGGGACGGGCGGCAATCAGCCCCAGCATTTT	CASRGAEQGTGGNQPQHF
NA	TRBV30	TRBJ1-6	NA	TGTGCCTGGAGGGGGGGCGGGGGCCGGAATTCACCCCTCCACTTT	CAWRGGGGRNSPLHF
NA	TRBV25-1	TRBJ1-5	NA	TGTGCCAGCAGTCGATCAGATGGCCTGGGTCAGCCCCAGCATTTT	CASSRSDGLGQPQHF
NA	TRBV7-9	TRBJ2-1	NA	TGTGCCAGCAGCTTACAGGGGACCTACAATGAGCAGTTCTTC	CASSLQGTYNEQFF
TRBD1	TRBV10-3	TRBJ1-5	NA	TGTGCCATCAGTGAAGGACAGGGCAGCAATCAGCCCCAGCATTTT	CAISEGQGSNQPQHF